The next 19 T cell receptor beta chains were all read from a single sample in a study of T cell clonality in common variable immunodeficiency. Regarding the study as a whole: In common variable immunodeficiency, TCR beta chains reportedly carried fewer deletions and N-nucleotide insertions.

These receptors have no known antigen. Repertoires were generated with immunoSEQ multiplex PCR, while TCRdb's copy carries only in-frame clones and drops some. The specimen has about 32,000 clones, none found just once. Sequenced sample: peripheral blood mononuclear cells. These receptors all stem from a human donor with common variable immunodeficiency.

This clone was observed many times. From the germline J gene comes the end of the CDR3, since the read stops 3 residues before it. This rearrangement joins TRBV19 to TRBJ1-6; 7 bases map to TRBD1. The CDR3 runs to 13 residues. The trim removed 8 bases at V and 6 bases at J, leaving 4 bases unmatched. CDR1 is LNHDA and CDR2 is SQIVND in the germline V gene (reference sequence). Partial CDR3 DNA: TGTGCCAGTTCTGGGACAGCTAATTCACCC. This gives the protein CASSGTANSP. The CDR3 in full is CASSGTANSPLHF.

This clone was seen ten or more times. The read gets to within 3 residues of the CDR3 end, and the germline J gene fills in the rest. This sequence joins TRBV7-9 and TRBJ1-2; no clear D. Germline-derived CDR1 and CDR2 are SEHNR and FQNEAQ (reference sequence). The CDR3 loop spans 14 amino acids. CDR3 region: CASSFSTAQGGYTF. CDR3 bases read: TGTGCCAGCAGCTTTAGCACGGCCCAAGGCGGC.

In this sample, this clone turned up many times. Sequencing ends 3 residues short of the CDR3 end; the germline J gene provides the rest. The chain has TRBV11-2 and TRBJ2-3, with a tentative D call TRBD2 (7 bases). This CDR3 is 15 amino acids long. Germline values: CDR1 SGHAT, CDR2 FQNNGV. The V end was cut by 4 bases, the J end by 0 bases, with 11 bases between. CDR3 region: CASSWRGRSTDTQYF. The DNA read from the CDR3 is TGTGCCAGCAGCTGGCGGGGGCGCAGCACAGATACG.

In regard to this clone: The observed sequence ends 3 residues before the CDR3 terminus, with the missing tail filled in from the germline J gene. The J gene is TRBJ1-6, the V gene TRBV19; 9 nucleotides line up with TRBD1. The CDR3 extends over 14 amino acids. With V trimmed by 8 bases and J by 7 bases, 6 bases remained unmatched. Germline CDR1 reads LNHDA; CDR2 reads SQIVND (reference sequence). The sequenced CDR3 bases are TGTGCCAGTTCATTAGGGACAGGGAATTCACCC. Its protein is CASSLGTGNSP. The CDR3 reads in full as CASSLGTGNSPLHF.

As concerns this clone: The missing CDR3 end, 3 residues past where the read stops, is filled in from the germline J gene. This chain connects TRBV7-9 to TRBJ2-1; 12 positions agree with TRBD2. In germline, CDR1 is SEHNR, CDR2 FQNEAQ (reference sequence). The CDR3 contains 15 residues. The V segment lost 5 bases and the J segment 9 bases; nucleotides outside the gene matches: 8. The covered CDR3 bases are TGTGCCAGCAGCCCACCTAGCGGGGGGGCTGGTGAG. Translated: CASSPPSGGAGE. The complete CDR3 reads CASSPPSGGAGEQFF.

This clone was picked up a small number of times. The read ends 3 residues shy of where the CDR3 ends; the end is completed using the germline J gene. The J gene is TRBJ2-5, the V gene TRBV7-9; perhaps TRBD1 as D (5 bases). CDR3 length: 14 amino acids. Trimming took off 2 bases at V and 5 bases at J, with 12 bases between the two ends. Germline V gives CDR1 SEHNR, CDR2 FQNEAQ (reference sequence). The CDR3 loop is CASSLSGAGETQYF. CDR3 DNA, as far as it was read: TGTGCCAGCAGCTTAAGTGGGGCAGGGGAGACC.

This clone showed up just a few times. The CDR3 extends 3 residues past the end of the read, so its final part is completed from the germline J gene. The chain carries TRBV6-2 or TRBV6-3 and TRBJ1-6; no definite D call. The CDR3 is 16 residues long. The germline V and J ends were trimmed by 2 bases and 8 bases, with 16 bases remaining between them. CDR1 MNHEY and CDR2 SVGEGT come from the germline V gene. The covered CDR3 bases are TGTGCCAGCAGTTACCCTGGATTCAGGTCGGATTCACCC. Translating gives CASSYPGFRSDSP. The CDR3, in full, reads CASSYPGFRSDSPLHF.

This clone was counted at least ten times. The read ends 3 residues before the CDR3 terminus; that terminus is restored from the germline J gene. The V gene is TRBV5-1, the J gene TRBJ2-5, with TRBD1 matching over 8 bases. The CDR3 is made up of 12 amino acids. CDR1 and CDR2 (germline): SGHRS, YFSETQ. With V trimmed by 2 bases and J by 7 bases, 1 base remained unmatched. The CDR3 sequence: CASSFTGGTQYF. The sequenced CDR3 bases are TGCGCCAGCAGCTTTACAGGGGGGACC.

Of note for this clone: The sequenced fragment ends 3 residues before the CDR3 boundary, so the rest is inferred from the germline J gene. V and J are TRBV19 and TRBJ1-5; TRBD1 agrees at 7 bases. The CDR3 covers 15 residues. Per the germline V gene, CDR1 is LNHDA and CDR2 is SQIVND (reference sequence). J lost 5 bases, V lost 5 bases, and 9 bases had no gene match. CDR3 DNA (partial): TGTGCCAGTAGTCCAGGGGGAGGGAGCGATCAGCCC. Protein sequence: CASSPGGGSDQP. The whole CDR3 is CASSPGGGSDQPQHF.

Turning to this clone: With the read ending 3 residues before the CDR3 end, the germline J gene is used to fill in that end. This chain links TRBV7-9 with TRBJ1-3; 9 bases fit TRBD1. CDR1 is SEHNR and CDR2 is FQNEAQ in the germline V gene (reference sequence). V was pared by 5 bases and J by 4 bases, with 6 bases of the junction left unmatched. CDR3 size: 15 residues. The CDR3 here is CASSRAGTGGNTIYF. The part of the CDR3 DNA that was read is TGTGCCAGCAGCCGGGCCGGGACAGGGGGAAACACC.

Only a few counts were recorded for this clone. The CDR3 goes on 3 residues after the read ends, and that part is filled in from the germline J gene. The J gene is TRBJ2-7, the V gene TRBV5-1, with D possibly matching TRBD1 (6 bases). This CDR3 spans 14 amino acids. CDR1 SGHRS and CDR2 YFSETQ come from the germline V gene. Trimming left V 4 bases short and J 3 bases short, with 14 bases between. CDR3 DNA, as far as it was read: TGCGCCAGCAGCCAGACTCAGGGGATCTACGAG. Its protein product is CASSQTQGIYE. In full, the CDR3 is CASSQTQGIYEQYF.

This clone was picked up a small number of times. Coverage ceases 3 residues before the CDR3 finishes, and the germline J gene fills in the end. V usage is TRBV2 and J usage is TRBJ2-7, with TRBD1 matching over 7 bases. Germline-derived CDR1 and CDR2 are SNHLY and FYNNEI. The CDR3 spans 14 residues. V shed 5 bases and J 2 bases; nucleotides not matched to a gene: 6. The CDR3: CASSSQGSTYEQYF. CDR3 DNA, as far as it was read: TGTGCCAGCAGTTCACAGGGGTCCACCTACGAG. The full variable domain, its missing parts supplied by reference TRBV2 and TRBJ2-7, is EPEVTQTPSHQVTQMGQEVILRCVPISNHLYFYWYRQILGQKVEFLVSFYNNEISEKSEIFDDQFSVERPDGSNFTLKIRSTKLEDSAMYFCASSSQGSTYEQYFGPGTRLTVT.

This clone was counted only a few times. Coverage ceases 3 residues before the CDR3 finishes, and the germline J gene fills in the end. The gene calls are TRBV18 and TRBJ2-5; 11 nucleotides match TRBD1. Germline CDR1 and CDR2: KGHSH and LQKENI. Germline trimming cut 1 base from V and 5 bases from J; bases unmatched to any gene: 6. This CDR3 has 16 residues. The part of the CDR3 DNA that was read is TGTGCCAGCTCACCACTTAGGACAGGGGGCGAGGAGACC. This translates into CASSPLRTGGEET. The entire CDR3 sequence reads CASSPLRTGGEETQYF.

A word on this clone: The sequence runs out 3 residues before the end of the CDR3; the remainder is reconstructed from the germline J gene. The chain carries TRBV30 and TRBJ1-1; D unclear. Germline V gene lookup returns CDR1 GTSNPN and CDR2 SVGIG (reference sequence). Trimming removed 0 bases from V and 4 bases from J, with 18 bases in between. This CDR3 region has 16 residues. The DNA read from the CDR3 is TGTGCCTGGAGTGTAGTCTCTGGGCGACGTCCCACTGAA. The encoded protein is CAWSVVSGRRPTE. The entire CDR3 is CAWSVVSGRRPTEAFF.

This clone was recorded many times. The DNA ends 3 residues before the CDR3 does, and the rest of the CDR3 is filled in from the germline J gene. The rearrangement uses TRBV29-1 and TRBJ2-5; 8 positions match TRBD2. Trimming took 7 bases from V and 4 from J; bases not matched to a gene: 23. This CDR3 is 18 amino acids long. From germline, CDR1 is SQVTM and CDR2 ANQGSEA. CDR3: CSGSRRRAGGAGGETQYF. CDR3 DNA (partial): TGCAGCGGAAGCCGAAGGAGGGCGGGGGGCGCGGGAGGAGAGACC.

This clone has at least ten counts. The read ends 3 residues early relative to the CDR3; the germline J gene fills the gap. V gene TRBV20-1 combines with J gene TRBJ2-3; possibly TRBD2 for D (5 bases). The CDR3 sequence is 16 residues long. V was cut by 0 bases and J by 5 bases, with 18 bases left in between. Germline CDR1 DFQATT, CDR2 SNEGSKA (reference sequence). The part of the CDR3 DNA that was read is TGCAGTGCTAGAGATTTCGGACGGGGTCTCGGAGATACG. It is translated as CSARDFGRGLGDT. The complete CDR3 reads CSARDFGRGLGDTQYF.

This clone was recorded at least ten times. The read comes to an end 3 residues before the CDR3 does, leaving the germline J gene to fill in the end. The chain joins TRBV19 to TRBJ2-1; 11 nucleotides agree with TRBD2. The CDR3 loop spans 17 amino acids. The germline gives CDR1 LNHDA, CDR2 SQIVND (reference sequence). The V segment lost 5 bases and the J segment 5 bases; nucleotides outside the gene matches: 11. Incomplete CDR3 DNA: TGTGCCAGTAGTCTTAGCGGGGGGGCCTTATTCAACAATGAG. Residues: CASSLSGGALFNNE. The whole CDR3 sequence reads CASSLSGGALFNNEQFF.

By share, this clone counts as medium-sized. The missing CDR3 end, 3 residues past where the read stops, is filled in from the germline J gene. This chain uses TRBV2 with TRBJ1-1; D unresolved. Between the trimmed V and J ends, which lost 1 base and 1 base, there was a span of 10 bases. The CDR3 loop spans 15 amino acids. The germline V gene encodes CDR1 SNHLY and CDR2 FYNNEI. The CDR3 sequence is CASSEEGTENTEAFF. CDR3 bases read: TGTGCCAGCAGTGAAGAGGGCACGGAGAACACTGAA.

Worth noting for this clone: The read terminates 3 residues before the CDR3 end, so the remaining end is supplied by the germline J gene. The V call is TRBV7-9, the J call TRBJ1-3; D unclear. The germline V gene encodes CDR1 SEHNR and CDR2 FQNEAQ (reference sequence). The CDR3 totals 13 residues. Trimming pared 11 bases from V and 8 bases from J, leaving 19 bases between. CDR3 sequence: CALATARRDTIYF. CDR3 DNA, as far as it was read: TGTGCCTTGGCCACCGCCCGAAGGGACACC.